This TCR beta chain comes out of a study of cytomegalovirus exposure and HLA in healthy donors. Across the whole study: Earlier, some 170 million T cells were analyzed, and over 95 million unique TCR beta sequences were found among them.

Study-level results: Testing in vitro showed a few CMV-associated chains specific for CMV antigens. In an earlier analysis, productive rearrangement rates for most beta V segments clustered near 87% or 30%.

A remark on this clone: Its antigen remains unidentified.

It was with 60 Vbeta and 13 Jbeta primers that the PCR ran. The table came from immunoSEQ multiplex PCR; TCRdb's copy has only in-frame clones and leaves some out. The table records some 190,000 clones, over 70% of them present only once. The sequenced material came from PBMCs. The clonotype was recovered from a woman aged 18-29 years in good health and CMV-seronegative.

CDR3 amino acids: CASSQGLAVGEQYF. CDR3 bases: TGTGCCAGCAGCCAGGGACTAGCGGTCGGCGAGCAGTACTTC. The chain couples TRBV7-2 to TRBJ2-7, with TRBD2 matching 11 bases. Looked up from germline, CDR1 is SGHTA and CDR2 is FQGNSA. V shed 5 bases and J 6 bases; nucleotides not matched to a gene: 6. This CDR3 comprises 14 residues.